Below, 8 T cell receptor beta chains from the same sample are listed, as sequenced in a study of response to subunit inactivated influenza vaccine. MiXCR, run by TCRdb on the RT-PCR reads, gives a single entry per CDR3 protein. This table holds some 480,000 distinct CDR3 sequences, roughly 9.8% found once. The sample here was PBMCs from blood, taken 35 to 45 days after vaccination. The receptors were gathered from a middle-aged man who received an inactivated influenza vaccine.

This sequence joins TRBV28 and TRBJ1-1; maybe TRBD1 (5 bases). V dropped 5 bases and J dropped 4 bases, with 14 bases sitting between them. CDR3 length equals 14 residues. From germline, CDR1 is MDHEN and CDR2 SYDVKM. The CDR3 loop reads CASSPVYQGTEAFF. The CDR3 DNA reads TGTGCCAGCAGTCCCGTGTATCAGGGCACTGAAGCTTTCTTT.

The chain carries TRBV7-2 and TRBJ2-2, with D possibly matching TRBD1 (5 bases). Trimming took 5 bases from V and 1 from J, leaving 11 bases between them. This CDR3 has 15 amino acids. Germline values: CDR1 SGHTA, CDR2 FQGNSA. The CDR3 coding sequence is TGTGCCAGCAGCGTCAGGGTTGGGAACACCGGGGAGCTGTTTTTT. Translating gives CASSVRVGNTGELFF.

V gene TRBV11-2 combines with J gene TRBJ2-1, with 9 bases lining up with TRBD1. The trim removed 5 bases at V and 3 bases at J, leaving 11 bases unmatched. The CDR3 totals 17 residues. The germline gives CDR1 SGHAT, CDR2 FQNNGV. CDR3 sequence (DNA): TGTGCCAGCAGCCCTGGCTCCGGGACAGGGTTCTACAATGAGCAGTTCTTC. This codes for CASSPGSGTGFYNEQFF.

This sequence joins TRBV3-1 and TRBJ2-7, with 8 positions matching TRBD2. The germline CDR1 and CDR2 sequences are LGHDT and YNNKEL (reference sequence). The CDR3 sequence is 12 residues long. V shed 3 bases, J shed 6 bases, and the junction held 1 base outside the gene matches. For the CDR3, the DNA is TGTGCCAGCAGCCACAGCGGGAGCGAGCAGTACTTC. The encoded protein is CASSHSGSEQYF.

This clonotype was detected only a few times. The chain joins TRBV7-2 to TRBJ1-6, with D hard to call. Germline CDR1 reads SGHTA; CDR2 reads FQGNSA. There are 12 residues in the CDR3. The V gene lost 5 bases and the J gene lost 10 bases, with 9 bases spanning the gap. CDR3 sequence: CASSHPPSPLHF. The CDR3 bases are TGTGCCAGCAGCCACCCCCCGTCACCCCTCCACTTT.

This clonotype was seen at least ten times. This sequence joins TRBV20-1 and TRBJ2-2, with 8 bases fitting TRBD1. J lost 3 bases, V lost 3 bases, and 3 bases had no gene match. Per the germline V gene, CDR1 is DFQATT and CDR2 is SNEGSKA (reference sequence). The CDR3 has 14 residues. The CDR3 nucleotides read TGCAGTGCTAGGGGGACAGGCGACACCGGGGAGCTGTTTTTT. This codes for CSARGTGDTGELFF.

This clonotype was detected many times. The chain uses TRBV6-1 and TRBJ2-7; D is ambiguous. Germline V gives CDR1 MNHNS, CDR2 SASEGT. The ends were cut back, 7 bases at V and 0 bases at J, with 13 bases in the middle. The CDR3 extends over 14 amino acids. The CDR3 DNA reads TGTGCCAGCATGGTACGGGCTAGCTCCTACGAGCAGTACTTC. Its translation is CASMVRASSYEQYF.

This chain uses TRBV7-3 with TRBJ2-2; D call uncertain. The V end lost 4 bases, the J end lost 5 bases, and 8 bases lay between the germline ends. The CDR3 spans 13 residues. Germline V lookup: CDR1 SGHTA, CDR2 FQGTGA. The chain's CDR3 is CASSSDLTGELFF. Here the CDR3 DNA reads TGTGCCAGCAGCTCGGATCTTACCGGGGAGCTGTTTTTT.